Judged by abundance, the clone carrying this T cell receptor (beta chain) is large (0.1 to 1%). Its antigen is unidentified. The data belong to a study of spatial heterogeneity in lung cancer. General study points: Mutation tallies in tumors tracked expanded intratumoral alpha and beta TCR counts. The estimate shows that only about 7% of tumor T cells were covered for alpha and around 13% for beta chains.

The sample's time point: sample taken at primary tumor resection. The input material, whole RNA from tumor, nontumor lung or frozen PBMC, was sequenced unsorted. TCRdb reprocessed the 5' RACE reads via MiXCR and lists one record per CDR3 protein. The profile covers about 9,800 distinct CDR3 sequences, with 8.7% appearing a single time and roughly 13% taken by the ten largest. This CDR3 comprises 12 residues. Germline assignment: CDR1 SEHNR and CDR2 FQNEAQ (reference sequence). V lost 2 bases and J lost 6, with 7 bases in between. The sequencing here drew on lung tumor tissue, taken at surgery. The TCR was taken from a female donor with early-stage non-small cell lung cancer. The rearrangement links TRBV7-9 to TRBJ2-5; TRBD1 might be the D (5 bases). The CDR3: CASSLRGKTQYF. The CDR3 DNA is TGTGCCAGCAGCTTAAGGGGAAAGACCCAGTACTTC.